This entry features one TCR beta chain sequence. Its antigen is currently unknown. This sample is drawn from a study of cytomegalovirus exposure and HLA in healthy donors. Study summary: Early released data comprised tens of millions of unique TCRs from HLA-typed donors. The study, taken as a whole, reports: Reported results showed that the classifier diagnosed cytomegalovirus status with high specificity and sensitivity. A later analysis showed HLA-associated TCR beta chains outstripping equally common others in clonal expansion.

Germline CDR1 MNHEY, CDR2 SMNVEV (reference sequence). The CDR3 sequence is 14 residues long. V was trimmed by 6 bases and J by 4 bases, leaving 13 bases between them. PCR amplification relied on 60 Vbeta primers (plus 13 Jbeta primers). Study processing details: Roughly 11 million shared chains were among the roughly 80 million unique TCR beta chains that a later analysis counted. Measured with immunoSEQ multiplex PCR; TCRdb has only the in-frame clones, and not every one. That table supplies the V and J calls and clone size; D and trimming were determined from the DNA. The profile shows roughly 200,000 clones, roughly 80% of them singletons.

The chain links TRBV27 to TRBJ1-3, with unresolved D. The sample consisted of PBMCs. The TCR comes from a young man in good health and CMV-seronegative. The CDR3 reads CASRSHTLGNTIYF. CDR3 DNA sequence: TGTGCCAGCAGAAGTCACACGCTCGGAAACACCATATATTTT.